Below, 28 T cell receptor beta chains from the same sample are listed, as sequenced in a study of blood T cell repertoires in COVID-19. Produced via immunoSEQ multiplex PCR; TCRdb's table is partial and in-frame only. The table has tens of thousands of clones, roughly 89% seen once. The sequenced material came from peripheral blood. Every receptor here comes from a man aged 55 to 70 with active COVID-19.

The rearrangement links TRBV7-9 to TRBJ2-1; 10 bases fit TRBD2. CDR3 length equals 16 residues. Looked up from germline, CDR1 is SEHNR and CDR2 is FQNEAQ (reference sequence). The V gene end was trimmed by 4 bases and the J gene end by 1 base; junction bases not matched to a gene: 4. The CDR3 spells CASSWGLATSYNEQFF. For the CDR3, the DNA is TGTGCCAGCAGCTGGGGACTAGCGACATCCTACAATGAGCAGTTCTTC.

This rearrangement joins TRBV9 to TRBJ1-5; maybe TRBD1 (6 bases). CDR1 is SGDLS, CDR2 YYNGEE, per germline. This CDR3 region has 14 residues. Trimming cost V 0 bases and J 6 bases, with 10 bases left between them. CDR3 sequence (DNA): TGTGCCAGCAGCGTAGCACCAGGGGTTCAGCCCCAGCATTTT. This codes for CASSVAPGVQPQHF.

This clone appeared a single time. The chain carries TRBV4-3 and TRBJ1-3; TRBD1 agrees at 8 bases. In germline, CDR1 is LGHNA, CDR2 YSLEER. After removal of 0 bases from V and 7 bases from J, the junction contained 11 bases not matched to a gene. This CDR3 has 17 residues. CDR3 nucleotides: TGCGCCAGCAGCCAAGATTTGGAAGGGACAGGTACGAACACCATATATTTT. Amino acids: CASSQDLEGTGTNTIYF.

As concerns this clone: One end of the junction fails to match germline, which may point to a read error. The genes are TRBV20-1 and TRBJ2-1; D gene uncertain. Germline values: CDR1 DFQATT, CDR2 SNEGSKA (reference sequence). The CDR3 is 11 amino acids. CDR3 in amino acids: CSARGGAEQFF. The CDR3 DNA reads as TGCAGTGCTAGAGGTGGTGCTGAGCAATTCTTC.

The V gene is TRBV29-1, the J gene TRBJ2-4; unclear D gene. V was pared by 2 bases and J by 4 bases, with 6 bases between. This CDR3 is 12 amino acids long. Germline values: CDR1 SQVTM, CDR2 ANQGSEA. CDR3 in DNA: TGCAGCGTTGAACCGACTAAAAACATTCAGTACTTC. This encodes CSVEPTKNIQYF.

The V gene is TRBV7-2, the J gene TRBJ1-1, with no clear D. The CDR3 sequence is 12 residues long. Per the germline V gene, CDR1 is SGHTA and CDR2 is FQGNSA. With 6 bases removed from V and 2 bases from J, the gap between germline ends came to 7 bases. The DNA of the CDR3 is TGTGCCAGCAGTGAGGGCAACACTGAAGCTTTCTTT. Its protein product is CASSEGNTEAFF.

The V and J genes are TRBV7-3 and TRBJ1-2, with D tentatively TRBD1 (5 bases). V was pared by 2 bases and J by 8 bases, with 12 bases between. The CDR3 extends over 13 amino acids. Germline CDR1 SGHTA, CDR2 FQGTGA. CDR3 nucleotide sequence: TGTGCCAGCAGCTTAGATGGGGGGATCGGCTACACCTTC. It yields the protein CASSLDGGIGYTF.

The CDR3 DNA reads as TGTGCCAGTAGTATGACGGGCTCTGGAAACACCATATATTTT. Translating gives CASSMTGSGNTIYF. V and J are TRBV19 and TRBJ1-3; no clear D gene. V was trimmed by 3 bases and J by 0 bases, leaving 6 bases between them. This CDR3 has 14 amino acids. The germline CDR1 and CDR2 sequences are LNHDA and SQIVND (reference sequence).

The V call is TRBV6-5, the J call TRBJ1-1; D is possibly TRBD1 (6 bases). CDR1 MNHEY and CDR2 SVGAGI come from the germline V gene. The CDR3 runs 11 residues. V gave up 7 bases and J gave up 9 bases, with 12 bases separating them. CDR3 DNA: TGTGCCAGCAAAGGGGGACCTAAAGCTTTCTTT. Its translation is CASKGGPKAFF.

The CDR3 loop reads CASSLDRGLGADTQYF. The CDR3 coding sequence is TGTGCCAGCAGCTTAGACCGGGGACTAGGGGCAGATACGCAGTATTTT. The V and J genes are TRBV11-2 and TRBJ2-3; 8 positions match TRBD2. The CDR3 consists of 16 residues. Trimming at V came to 0 bases and at J to 4 bases, leaving 6 bases not matched to a gene. Germline-derived CDR1 and CDR2 are SGHAT and FQNNGV.

This rearrangement joins TRBV4-2 to TRBJ2-7, with 10 bases fitting TRBD2. Germline-derived CDR1 and CDR2 are LGHNA and YNFKEQ. Unmatched junction bases numbered 9, after V lost 0 bases and J lost 7 bases. The CDR3 has 16 residues. The CDR3, as DNA: TGTGCCAGCAGCCAAGAATGGGCTAGCGGGGGAGAAGAGCAGTACTTC. Translation gives CASSQEWASGGEEQYF.

V usage is TRBV18 and J usage is TRBJ1-2, with a weak D call TRBD1 (5 bases). The CDR3 is 15 residues long. CDR1 is KGHSH and CDR2 is LQKENI in the germline V gene. The V end was cut by 3 bases, the J end by 0 bases, with 11 bases between. This CDR3 is CASSPQPGANYGYTF. The CDR3 nucleotides read TGTGCCAGCTCACCCCAACCGGGGGCTAACTATGGCTACACCTTC.

The chain's CDR3 is CASSLGLAYEQYF. The CDR3 DNA sequence: TGTGCCAGCAGCTTAGGTTTAGCCTACGAGCAGTACTTC. The V call is TRBV11-2, the J call TRBJ2-7; D uncertain. This CDR3 is built from 13 residues. V lost 1 base and J 2 bases, leaving 6 bases between the germline ends. The germline CDR1 and CDR2 sequences are SGHAT and FQNNGV.

The CDR3 is CASSPGRAHEQYF. CDR3 DNA: TGTGCCAGCAGCCCGGGCAGGGCCCACGAGCAGTACTTC. J is TRBJ2-7 and V is TRBV3-1 (or the pseudogene TRBV3-2); a weak D match, TRBD1 (5 bases). There are 13 residues in the CDR3. In germline, CDR1 is LGHDT, CDR2 YNNKEL (reference sequence). Between the trimmed V and J ends, which lost 4 bases and 5 bases, there was a span of 12 bases.

This chain uses TRBV11-2 with TRBJ2-7, with 8 bases fitting TRBD1. Per germline, CDR1 SGHAT and CDR2 FQNNGV. The CDR3 runs 15 residues. V lost 6 bases and J lost 6; bases outside the gene matches: 13. CDR3 sequence (DNA): TGTGCCAGCAGTTCCCGGACAGGGTTCAGACTCGAGCAGTACTTC. Translated: CASSSRTGFRLEQYF.

CDR3 in amino acids: CASSSLGQAQETQYF. The CDR3 region has the DNA TGCGCCAGCAGCTCCCTAGGACAGGCCCAGGAGACCCAGTACTTC. The chain combines TRBV5-1 with TRBJ2-5; 7 bases align to TRBD1. The CDR3 spans 15 residues. V lost 3 bases, J lost 5 bases, and 10 bases stayed unmatched. Germline CDR1 reads SGHRS; CDR2 reads YFSETQ.

The CDR3 loop reads CASSAQRNREGLNNEQFF. CDR3 sequence (DNA): TGTGCCAGCAGTGCGCAAAGGAACAGGGAAGGGCTGAACAATGAGCAGTTCTTC. The chain recombines TRBV6-1 with TRBJ2-1; D is perhaps TRBD1 (6 bases). Germline CDR1 is MNHNS and CDR2 is SASEGT. V gave up 4 bases and J gave up 5 bases, with 24 bases separating them. The CDR3 extends over 18 amino acids.

This clone was counted once. The J gene is TRBJ2-3, the V gene TRBV2; D might be TRBD2 (6 bases). Trimming shortened V by 6 bases and J by 7 bases, and 17 bases separated the two germline ends. From germline, CDR1 is SNHLY and CDR2 FYNNEI. This CDR3 comprises 14 residues. The CDR3 DNA reads as TGTGCCAGCAGACAAGGGTGGAGGGAAAATACGCAGTATTTT. Its translation: CASRQGWRENTQYF.

This rearrangement joins TRBV14 to TRBJ2-7; 9 bases fit TRBD1. V was clipped by 0 bases and J by 0 bases; unmatched bases: 0. This CDR3 contains 15 residues. Germline CDR1 SGHDN, CDR2 FVKESK. The CDR3 DNA sequence: TGTGCCAGCAGCCAAGAGACAGGGGGCTCCTACGAGCAGTACTTC. Translating it yields CASSQETGGSYEQYF.

DNA for the CDR3: TGTGCCAGCAGTCCACAGGAAGGGGTATACGAGCAGTACTTC. Residues: CASSPQEGVYEQYF. The chain links TRBV5-5 to TRBJ2-7, with D tentatively TRBD1 (5 bases). The germline V gene has CDR1 SGHKS and CDR2 YYEKEE (reference sequence). With 5 bases removed from V and 4 bases from J, the gap between germline ends came to 16 bases. The CDR3 is 14 residues long.

The chain joins TRBV9 to TRBJ1-2, with D possibly matching TRBD1 (6 bases). Germline lookup yields CDR1 SGDLS and CDR2 YYNGEE. The CDR3 has 15 amino acids. With 0 bases removed from V and 0 bases from J, the gap between germline ends came to 9 bases. The CDR3 loop reads CASSVGGQTNYGYTF. Written as DNA, the CDR3 is TGTGCCAGCAGCGTAGGGGGGCAAACTAACTATGGCTACACCTTC. The variable domain in full, completed from reference TRBV9 and TRBJ1-2, reads DSGVTQTPKHLITATGQRVTLRCSPRSGDLSVYWYQQSLDQGLQFLIQYYNGEERAKGNILERFSAQQFPDLHSELNLSSLELGDSALYFCASSVGGQTNYGYTFGSGTRLTVV.

The chain is built from TRBV30 and TRBJ2-4; maybe TRBD1 (5 bases). Looked up from germline, CDR1 is GTSNPN and CDR2 is SVGIG (reference sequence). The CDR3 spans 15 residues. V lost 0 bases and J lost 0, with 9 bases in between. CDR3 sequence reads: CAWSVRGLAKNIQYF. For the CDR3, the DNA is TGTGCCTGGAGTGTAAGGGGTTTAGCCAAAAACATTCAGTACTTC.

CDR3 region: CASSGGANYGYTF. CDR3 nucleotides: TGTGCCAGCAGTGGGGGGGCAAACTATGGCTACACCTTC. The V and J genes are TRBV28 and TRBJ1-2; the D gene is possibly TRBD1 (6 bases). The CDR3 has 13 residues. Germline loops: CDR1 MDHEN, CDR2 SYDVKM. Deletions cut 5 bases from V and 2 bases from J, with 9 bases between.

The gene calls are TRBV3-1 (or the pseudogene TRBV3-2) and TRBJ2-2; 12 bases fit TRBD1. V shed 5 bases, J shed 7 bases, and the junction held 11 bases outside the gene matches. Per germline, CDR1 LGHDT and CDR2 YNNKEL (reference sequence). This CDR3 comprises 17 residues. The DNA of the CDR3 is TGTGCCAGCAGCACTCACCCGGGACAGGGGGCGGTCGGGGAGCTGTTTTTT. Amino acid sequence: CASSTHPGQGAVGELFF.

The chain links TRBV11-2 to TRBJ2-4; a weak D match, TRBD1 (5 bases). Trimming left V 5 bases short and J 12 bases short, with 17 bases between. The CDR3 totals 13 residues. The germline gives CDR1 SGHAT, CDR2 FQNNGV. CDR3: CASSKGPSASQYF. The CDR3 region has the DNA TGTGCCAGCAGCAAGGGGCCGTCTGCGTCTCAGTACTTC.

The V call is TRBV5-1, the J call TRBJ2-7; TRBD1 agrees at 9 bases. Trimming cost V 4 bases and J 2 bases; bases outside gene matches: 7. CDR1 and CDR2 (germline): SGHRS, YFSETQ. CDR3 size: 15 residues. The CDR3 reads CASSRRTGVPYEQYF. The CDR3, as DNA: TGCGCCAGCAGCAGAAGGACAGGGGTCCCCTACGAGCAGTACTTC.

The V gene is TRBV7-2, the J gene TRBJ2-5; D may be TRBD2 (6 bases). The CDR3 covers 15 residues. Trimming cost V 4 bases and J 5 bases, with 17 bases left between them. Germline V lookup: CDR1 SGHTA, CDR2 FQGNSA. CDR3 coding DNA: TGTGCCAGCAGCTCCGGGACTCCCTTACGGGAGACCCAGTACTTC. Its translation is CASSSGTPLRETQYF.

This sequence joins TRBV12-5 and TRBJ2-1, with 8 bases lining up with TRBD1. Germline CDR1 LGHNT, CDR2 FRNRAP. The CDR3 spans 13 residues. The V and J ends lost 1 base and 13 bases, in that order; junction bases with no gene match: 6. In nucleotides, the CDR3 is TGTGCTAGTGGTTTGGAGGACAGGGCCGGTCAGTTCTTC. This codes for CASGLEDRAGQFF.